Listed below are T cell receptor beta chains from one sample, sequenced in a study of Ad26.COV2.S vaccination and SARS-CoV-2 variants. The protocol was immunoSEQ multiplex PCR, while the TCRdb copy is restricted to in-frame clones and leaves out a portion. Among approximately 360,000 clones, about 80% were seen once, and the ten largest hold about 7.4%. The sequencing used peripheral blood, collected in a trial of Ad26.COV2.S vaccine versus placebo. These TCRs come from a person between 18 and 60 years old who received the Ad26.COV2.S COVID-19 vaccine or a placebo. Each CDR3 is given with its conserved first and last residue. D genes are given only for firm matches. The size of a clone is reported for some rows only, either as once, few or many, or as a class for expanded clones.

D gene: .
clone size: .
V gene: TRBV11-1
J gene: TRBJ1-2
CDR3 DNA: TGTGCCAGCAGCTTATGGGACCAGGGAGGCTACACCTTC
CDR3 protein: CASSLWDQGGYTF

D gene: .
clone size: .
V gene: TRBV6-5
J gene: TRBJ2-7
CDR3 DNA: TGTGCCAGCAGGCCAGGACCGGACTACGAGCAGTACTTC
CDR3 protein: CASRPGPDYEQYF

D gene: TRBD1
clone size: .
V gene: TRBV12-5
J gene: TRBJ1-5
CDR3 DNA: TGTGCCAACGGACAGGGGCTTCAGCCCCAGCATTTT
CDR3 protein: CANGQGLQPQHF

D gene: .
clone size: few
V gene: TRBV5-1
J gene: TRBJ1-1
CDR3 DNA: TGCGCCAGCAGCTTGGGTATGAACACTGAAGCTTTCTTT
CDR3 protein: CASSLGMNTEAFF

D gene: TRBD1
clone size: .
V gene: TRBV7-9
J gene: TRBJ2-1
CDR3 DNA: TGTGCCAGCAGCCTTAGAAGGCAGGGGGATGAGCAGTTCTTC
CDR3 protein: CASSLRRQGDEQFF

D gene: TRBD1
clone size: .
V gene: TRBV19
J gene: TRBJ2-6
CDR3 DNA: TGTGCCAGTAGCACAGGGGCTGGGGCCAACGTCCTGACTTTC
CDR3 protein: CASSTGAGANVLTF

D gene: TRBD1
clone size: .
V gene: TRBV4-3
J gene: TRBJ1-2
CDR3 DNA: TGCGCCAGCAGCCACGGGACAGGGGAATTACATGGCTACACCTTC
CDR3 protein: CASSHGTGELHGYTF

D gene: .
clone size: .
V gene: TRBV7-2
J gene: TRBJ1-1
CDR3 DNA: TGTGCCAGCAGTGTAGGGGCGAACACTGAAGCTTTCTTT
CDR3 protein: CASSVGANTEAFF

D gene: .
clone size: .
V gene: TRBV6-5
J gene: TRBJ1-5
CDR3 DNA: TGTGCCAGCAGTCCTGGGAAGGGTGGCGATCAGCCCCAGCATTTT
CDR3 protein: CASSPGKGGDQPQHF

D gene: .
clone size: once
V gene: TRBV2
J gene: TRBJ1-2
CDR3 DNA: TGTGCCAGCAGTGAAAGGGGCAGCTATGGCTACACCTTC
CDR3 protein: CASSERGSYGYTF

D gene: .
clone size: .
V gene: TRBV6-2/TRBV6-3
J gene: TRBJ2-7
CDR3 DNA: TGTGCCAGCAGTTCCTCACTTACTACAGGGATCGCCCAGGACGAGCAGTACTTC
CDR3 protein: CASSSSLTTGIAQDEQYF

D gene: .
clone size: .
V gene: TRBV5-1
J gene: TRBJ2-2
CDR3 DNA: TGCGCCAGCAGCGTCGACTTCGGGGAGCTGTTTTTT
CDR3 protein: CASSVDFGELFF

D gene: .
clone size: few
V gene: TRBV4-3
J gene: TRBJ1-5
CDR3 DNA: TGCGCCAGCAGCCAAGAAAGAGGCCCGCCCGCGTCTCCCCAGCATTTT
CDR3 protein: CASSQERGPPASPQHF

D gene: .
clone size: .
V gene: TRBV27
J gene: TRBJ1-4
CDR3 DNA: TGTGCCAGCAGTTTAGGATGGGCGGGACATTCTAATGAAAAACTGTTTTTT
CDR3 protein: CASSLGWAGHSNEKLFF

D gene: .
clone size: .
V gene: TRBV21-1
J gene: TRBJ2-1
CDR3 DNA: TGTGCCAGCAGCATCACCGGGACTAGCGGCGATCCTTGCTACAATGAGCAGTTCTTC
CDR3 protein: CASSITGTSGDPCYNEQFF

D gene: .
clone size: .
V gene: TRBV9
J gene: TRBJ1-2
CDR3 DNA: TGTGCCAGCGGACAGAGCTATGGCTACACCTTC
CDR3 protein: CASGQSYGYTF

D gene: TRBD1
clone size: .
V gene: TRBV5-4
J gene: TRBJ2-5
CDR3 DNA: TGTGCCAGCAGCTACGGACAGGGGGAAAGGGAGACCCAGTACTTC
CDR3 protein: CASSYGQGERETQYF

D gene: TRBD2
clone size: .
V gene: TRBV11-2
J gene: TRBJ2-7
CDR3 DNA: TGTGCCAGCACCGGGACTAGCGGATCCTACGAGCAGTACTTC
CDR3 protein: CASTGTSGSYEQYF

D gene: .
clone size: .
V gene: TRBV2
J gene: TRBJ2-4
CDR3 DNA: TGTGCCAGCTTTTTTTCTACAAACATTCAGTACTTC
CDR3 protein: CASFFSTNIQYF

D gene: .
clone size: .
V gene: TRBV11-3
J gene: TRBJ1-1
CDR3 DNA: TGTGCCAGCAGCTCGTTTTATAACACTGAAGCTTTCTTT
CDR3 protein: CASSSFYNTEAFF

D gene: .
clone size: .
V gene: TRBV27
J gene: TRBJ2-1
CDR3 DNA: TGTGCCAGCAGTTCCCCTGCGGCCGGTTACAATGAGCAGTTCTTC
CDR3 protein: CASSSPAAGYNEQFF

D gene: .
clone size: .
V gene: TRBV7-2
J gene: TRBJ2-7
CDR3 DNA: TGTGCCAGCAGCCCCCTTGACGGCTTCTACGAGCAGTACTTC
CDR3 protein: CASSPLDGFYEQYF

D gene: TRBD2
clone size: .
V gene: TRBV5-5
J gene: TRBJ2-7
CDR3 DNA: TGTGCCAGCAGCCTGGGACTAGCGGGTTCCTACGAGCAGTACTTC
CDR3 protein: CASSLGLAGSYEQYF

D gene: TRBD1
clone size: .
V gene: TRBV7-2
J gene: TRBJ1-2
CDR3 DNA: TGTGCCAGCAGCTTAGGTCGGGACAGGGGGACCTACACCTTC
CDR3 protein: CASSLGRDRGTYTF

D gene: .
clone size: .
V gene: TRBV5-1
J gene: TRBJ2-3
CDR3 DNA: TGCGCCAGCAGCTTGGTCGGGTTGGGGGATACGCAGTATTTT
CDR3 protein: CASSLVGLGDTQYF

D gene: TRBD2
clone size: .
V gene: TRBV2
J gene: TRBJ2-3
CDR3 DNA: TGTGCCAGCAAAACTAGCGGGACAGATACGCAGTATTTT
CDR3 protein: CASKTSGTDTQYF

D gene: .
clone size: .
V gene: TRBV10-1
J gene: TRBJ1-1
CDR3 DNA: TGCGCCAGCAGTGGATCGATGGACACTGAAGCTTTCTTT
CDR3 protein: CASSGSMDTEAFF

D gene: .
clone size: few
V gene: TRBV11-2
J gene: TRBJ1-4
CDR3 DNA: TGTGCCAGCAGCTTCAGGAGGAGGGAAAAACTGTTTTTT
CDR3 protein: CASSFRRREKLFF

D gene: .
clone size: .
V gene: TRBV25-1
J gene: TRBJ1-2
CDR3 DNA: TGTGCCAGCAGTGGGATTGGGGTAGAGGGTGGCTACACCTTC
CDR3 protein: CASSGIGVEGGYTF

D gene: TRBD1
clone size: few
V gene: TRBV7-2
J gene: TRBJ1-2
CDR3 DNA: TGTGCCAGCAGCTTAGGGACAGGAATTGAGGGCGGCTACACCTTC
CDR3 protein: CASSLGTGIEGGYTF

D gene: TRBD1
clone size: .
V gene: TRBV2
J gene: TRBJ1-3
CDR3 DNA: TGTGCCAGCAGTGAAGATCGGACAGGGGCTGGAAACACCATATATTTT
CDR3 protein: CASSEDRTGAGNTIYF

D gene: TRBD1
clone size: .
V gene: TRBV5-1
J gene: TRBJ2-3
CDR3 DNA: TGCGCCAGCAGCCTGGGGACAGACTCCTCCACAGATACGCAGTATTTT
CDR3 protein: CASSLGTDSSTDTQYF

D gene: .
clone size: .
V gene: TRBV15
J gene: TRBJ2-1
CDR3 DNA: TGTGCCACCAGCAGAGGGGGTGAGCACAATGAGCAGTTCTTC
CDR3 protein: CATSRGGEHNEQFF

D gene: .
clone size: few
V gene: TRBV7-9
J gene: TRBJ1-2
CDR3 DNA: TGTGCCAGCAGCTCCCAAAGTGAGGGTTTGGATGGCTACACCTTC
CDR3 protein: CASSSQSEGLDGYTF

D gene: .
clone size: .
V gene: TRBV30
J gene: TRBJ1-1
CDR3 DNA: TGTGCCTGGTCTTACACGGCGGACACTGAAGCTTTCTTT
CDR3 protein: CAWSYTADTEAFF

D gene: .
clone size: few
V gene: TRBV20-1
J gene: TRBJ1-3
CDR3 DNA: TGCAGTGCTAGTGAGGGAACGGCTGGAAACACCATATATTTT
CDR3 protein: CSASEGTAGNTIYF

D gene: .
clone size: .
V gene: TRBV6-4
J gene: TRBJ2-3
CDR3 DNA: TGTGCCAGCAGTCTCACAGGGTTTAGCACAGATACGCAGTATTTT
CDR3 protein: CASSLTGFSTDTQYF

D gene: TRBD2
clone size: .
V gene: TRBV4-1
J gene: TRBJ2-7
CDR3 DNA: TGCGCCAGCAGTCACGGTAGCGGGAGATACGAGCAGTACTTC
CDR3 protein: CASSHGSGRYEQYF

D gene: .
clone size: .
V gene: TRBV20-1
J gene: TRBJ2-4
CDR3 DNA: TGCAGTGCTACCCCTGCCAACATTCAGTACTTC
CDR3 protein: CSATPANIQYF

D gene: .
clone size: few
V gene: TRBV18
J gene: TRBJ2-7
CDR3 DNA: TGTGCCAGCTCACCATTGGGCAGGGCGGAAGAGCAGTACTTC
CDR3 protein: CASSPLGRAEEQYF

D gene: .
clone size: .
V gene: TRBV12-3/TRBV12-4
J gene: TRBJ2-1
CDR3 DNA: TGTGCCAGCAGTATACACCCTAACAATGAGCAGTTCTTC
CDR3 protein: CASSIHPNNEQFF

D gene: TRBD2
clone size: .
V gene: TRBV18
J gene: TRBJ2-2
CDR3 DNA: TGTGCCAGCTCACCCCTGACTAGCGCCGGGGAGCTGTTTTTT
CDR3 protein: CASSPLTSAGELFF

D gene: .
clone size: .
V gene: TRBV9
J gene: TRBJ1-1
CDR3 DNA: TGTGCCAGCAGCTCGACAGGTACGAACACTGAAGCTTTCTTT
CDR3 protein: CASSSTGTNTEAFF

D gene: TRBD1
clone size: .
V gene: TRBV5-4
J gene: TRBJ2-7
CDR3 DNA: TGTGCCAGCAGGGACAGGGGGCTGGACGAGCAGTACTTC
CDR3 protein: CASRDRGLDEQYF